This entry lists 27 T cell receptor beta chains sequenced from one sample in a study of CD4+ T cells in melanoma. TCRdb keeps only in-frame clones here, not all; method: immunoSEQ multiplex PCR. The table lists approximately 11,000 clones, roughly 62% of them singletons, with 13% to 15% in the top ten. The sample consisted of cells from a culture (not recorded whether cultured in vitro). The receptors were gathered from a human donor with melanoma.

This clone came up once. V is TRBV5-1 and J is TRBJ1-1, with a weak D call TRBD1 (5 bases). This CDR3 has 14 residues. Germline lookup yields CDR1 SGHRS and CDR2 YFSETQ. V gave up 2 bases and J gave up 5 bases, with 13 bases separating them. CDR3 coding DNA: TGCGCCAGCAGCTTTGGAGGGGTTGGGACTGAAGCTTTCTTT. This gives the protein CASSFGGVGTEAFF.

The chain links TRBV19 to TRBJ2-7, with D tentatively TRBD2 (5 bases). The germline CDR1 and CDR2 sequences are LNHDA and SQIVND (reference sequence). There are 13 residues in the CDR3. The V gene lost 2 bases and the J gene lost 2 bases, with 7 bases spanning the gap. CDR3 residues: CASSIRGTYEQYF. CDR3 bases: TGTGCCAGTAGTATACGGGGTACCTACGAGCAGTACTTC.

The chain couples TRBV9 to TRBJ2-5; maybe TRBD1 (6 bases). The CDR3 runs to 14 residues. CDR1 and CDR2 (germline): SGDLS, YYNGEE. With 0 bases removed from V and 2 bases from J, the gap between germline ends came to 8 bases. CDR3 DNA: TGTGCCAGCAGCGTAGGGGGGCTACAAGAGACCCAGTACTTC. Protein: CASSVGGLQETQYF.

CDR3: CASSESWTEAFF. The CDR3 DNA sequence: TGTGCCAGCAGTGAAAGCTGGACTGAAGCTTTCTTT. The chain has TRBV6-1 and TRBJ1-1; D is unresolved. Germline V lookup: CDR1 MNHNS, CDR2 SASEGT. The CDR3 extends over 12 amino acids. The ends were cut back, 2 bases at V and 5 bases at J, with 6 bases in the middle.

V gene TRBV5-4 combines with J gene TRBJ2-2; D is possibly TRBD1 or TRBD2 (6 bases each). The germline V gene encodes CDR1 SGHNT and CDR2 YYREEE (reference sequence). CDR3 length: 19 amino acids. V lost 6 bases and J 1 base, leaving 25 bases between the germline ends. CDR3 amino acids: CASTQTGRGGTLNTGELFF. The CDR3 DNA reads as TGTGCCAGCACCCAAACCGGGAGAGGGGGAACACTGAACACCGGGGAGCTGTTTTTT. Complete variable domain (other parts from reference TRBV5-4 and TRBJ2-2): ETGVTQSPTHLIKTRGQQVTLRCSSQSGHNTVSWYQQALGQGPQFIFQYYREEENGRGNFPPRFSGLQFPNYSSELNVNALELDDSALYLCASTQTGRGGTLNTGELFFGEGSRLTVL.

This clone appeared a few times. J is TRBJ2-7 and V is TRBV5-1; either TRBD1 or TRBD2 may fit D (5 bases each). Looked up from germline, CDR1 is SGHRS and CDR2 is YFSETQ. This CDR3 contains 16 residues. Trimming removed 5 bases at V and 3 bases at J, with 21 bases between. CDR3 DNA sequence: TGCGCCAGCAGAAACTCAATCGACAGCGGTCTCTACGAGCAGTACTTC. Its translation is CASRNSIDSGLYEQYF.

This clone was detected only a few times. This chain links TRBV2 with TRBJ2-1; the match to TRBD1 covers 7 bases. Germline CDR1 is SNHLY and CDR2 is FYNNEI. The CDR3 consists of 15 residues. The junction had 8 bases not matched to a gene; V was cut back by 5 bases and J by 4 bases. The CDR3 DNA sequence: TGTGCCAGCAGTCAAAGACAGGGTGTTTACAATGAGCAGTTCTTC. This translates into CASSQRQGVYNEQFF.

The V and J genes are TRBV30 and TRBJ2-3; 10 bases fit TRBD2. The CDR3 is 15 amino acids. Germline V CDR1 and CDR2: GTSNPN, SVGIG (reference sequence). V was clipped by 5 bases and J by 1 base; unmatched bases: 6. The chain's CDR3 is CAWDHGTSGTDTQYF. CDR3 bases: TGTGCCTGGGACCACGGGACTAGCGGCACAGATACGCAGTATTTT.

The V and J genes are TRBV6-6 and TRBJ1-2; unclear D gene. Germline CDR1 MNHNY, CDR2 SVGAGI (reference sequence). V dropped 5 bases and J dropped 6 bases, with 16 bases sitting between them. The CDR3 has 14 amino acids. The CDR3: CASSLRETMHGYTF. CDR3 coding DNA: TGTGCCAGCAGTCTTCGGGAGACAATGCATGGCTACACCTTC.

V and J are TRBV30 and TRBJ1-6; 8 nucleotides align to TRBD1. The length of the CDR3 is 15 residues. V was clipped by 1 base and J by 7 bases; unmatched bases: 6. CDR1 GTSNPN and CDR2 SVGIG come from the germline V gene (reference sequence). CDR3 bases: TGTGCCTGGAGTGGAAGGACAGGGTTAAATTCACCCCTCCACTTT. Translated, it gives CAWSGRTGLNSPLHF.

V usage is TRBV18 and J usage is TRBJ1-1, with TRBD1 as a possible D gene (5 bases). This CDR3 comprises 13 residues. Per germline, CDR1 KGHSH and CDR2 LQKENI. V dropped 3 bases and J dropped 3 bases, with 8 bases sitting between them. The CDR3 DNA is TGTGCCAGCTCACCCGACAGATACACTGAAGCTTTCTTT. Protein sequence: CASSPDRYTEAFF.

This chain connects TRBV7-8 to TRBJ1-6, with D possibly TRBD1 on 6 matching bases. The CDR3 runs 16 residues. The germline V gene has CDR1 SGHVS and CDR2 FQNEAQ. Trimming stripped 2 bases from V and 6 bases from J, with 14 bases between. CDR3 in DNA: TGTGCCAGCAGCTTATCCGCGGGGGCAGGTAATTCACCCCTCCACTTT. It yields the protein CASSLSAGAGNSPLHF.

This sequence joins TRBV27 and TRBJ2-3, with 7 bases aligning to TRBD1. V shed 4 bases and J 9 bases; nucleotides not matched to a gene: 7. Germline CDR1 is MNHEY and CDR2 is SMNVEV (reference sequence). This CDR3 spans 13 amino acids. CDR3 coding DNA: TGTGCCAGCAGTTCAAACAGGGGTTCGACGCAGTATTTT. Translated: CASSSNRGSTQYF.

The V and J genes are TRBV7-6 and TRBJ2-5; TRBD2 agrees at 8 bases. The J call may be faulty, since TRBJ2-7 better matches the DNA end. The CDR3 covers 15 residues. CDR1 is SGHVS and CDR2 is FNYEAQ in the germline V gene. The CDR3 reads CASSLEAGGGNEQYF. In nucleotides, the CDR3 is TGTGCCAGCAGCTTAGAGGCGGGGGGCGGGAACGAGCAGTACTTC.

The rearrangement joins TRBV30 to TRBJ2-3; 14 positions match TRBD2. The V gene end was trimmed by 2 bases and the J gene end by 2 bases; junction bases not matched to a gene: 21. The CDR3 length is 22 residues. CDR1 is GTSNPN, CDR2 SVGIG, per germline (reference sequence). The CDR3 region has the DNA TGTGCCTGGAGTAAGACCGCTCGTAGACTCGGACTAGCGGGGGGTTTCACAGATACGCAGTATTTT. Its protein is CAWSKTARRLGLAGGFTDTQYF.

The chain carries TRBV5-4 and TRBJ2-5; perhaps TRBD1 as D (6 bases). There are 17 residues in the CDR3. Germline CDR1 SGHNT, CDR2 YYREEE (reference sequence). The V end lost 4 bases, the J end lost 0 bases, and 19 bases lay between the germline ends. CDR3 nucleotide sequence: TGTGCCAGCAGCCAAGATAACGGGGACATGTACCAAGAGACCCAGTACTTC. It specifies CASSQDNGDMYQETQYF.

The genes are TRBV7-3 and TRBJ2-1, with a weak D call TRBD2 (6 bases). CDR3 length: 16 amino acids. Trimming removed 3 bases from V and 10 bases from J, with 22 bases in between. Germline CDR1 SGHTA, CDR2 FQGTGA. CDR3: CASSLTPASVGPEQFF. The CDR3 nucleotides are TGTGCCAGCAGCTTGACTCCGGCTAGCGTGGGGCCAGAGCAGTTCTTC.

The rearrangement joins TRBV7-8 to TRBJ1-4, with D uncertain. From germline, CDR1 is SGHVS and CDR2 FQNEAQ. This CDR3 is 14 amino acids long. The germline V and J ends were trimmed by 5 bases and 8 bases, with 15 bases remaining between them. The CDR3 here is CASSIDPRREKLFF. As DNA, the CDR3 is TGTGCCAGCAGCATTGACCCCAGAAGGGAAAAACTGTTTTTT.

This clone was seen a handful of times. V gene TRBV2 combines with J gene TRBJ1-2; D uncertain. Germline V gene data show CDR1 as SNHLY and CDR2 as FYNNEI. V was pared by 8 bases and J by 4 bases, with 17 bases between. The CDR3 contains 14 residues. This CDR3 reads CASQINQRTYGYTF. In DNA, the CDR3 is TGTGCCAGCCAAATAAATCAGAGAACCTATGGCTACACCTTC.

V is TRBV6-1 and J is TRBJ2-1; maybe TRBD2 (6 bases). The CDR3 extends over 12 amino acids. Per the germline V gene, CDR1 is MNHNS and CDR2 is SASEGT. V was cut by 3 bases and J by 12 bases, with 12 bases left in between. The CDR3 DNA reads as TGTGCCAGCAGTGAGCGGGGTAGTCGGCAGTTCTTC. Its translation is CASSERGSRQFF.

This clone was picked up a small number of times. In nucleotides, the CDR3 is TGTGCCAGCTCGGTACAGGGATTGAGCACTGAAGCTTTCTTT. Its protein product is CASSVQGLSTEAFF. The chain recombines TRBV18 with TRBJ1-1, with D tentatively TRBD1 (6 bases). V gave up 6 bases and J gave up 4 bases, with 15 bases separating them. Germline loops: CDR1 KGHSH, CDR2 LQKENI. The CDR3 sequence is 14 residues long.

This clone came up once. This sequence joins TRBV30 and TRBJ1-1; weak D call: TRBD1 (5 bases). V was shortened by 0 bases and J by 10 bases, with 12 bases between the two germline ends. CDR1 and CDR2 from the germline V gene are GTSNPN and SVGIG (reference sequence). The CDR3 spans 12 residues. The CDR3 nucleotides are TGTGCCTGGAGTGTCGAGGGGCGCGGAGCTTTCTTT. It codes for CAWSVEGRGAFF.

The rearrangement uses TRBV4-1 and TRBJ1-3, with 7 bases fitting TRBD1. V dropped 5 bases and J dropped 2; count of bases not matched to a gene: 12. CDR3 length: 17 residues. Germline assignment: CDR1 MGHRA and CDR2 YSYEKL. The CDR3 region has the DNA TGCGCCAGCAGCTCTACAGGGGAGGGAACTCCTGGAAACACCATATATTTT. Its translation: CASSSTGEGTPGNTIYF.

The J gene is TRBJ2-4, the V gene TRBV21-1; the table assigns TRBD2, which was not confirmed against the DNA. TRBV21-1 is annotated as a pseudogene. The CDR3 length is 17 residues. This chain's CDR3 is CASSKKKRGGYANIQYF. CDR3 DNA sequence: TGTGCCAGCAGCAAAAAGAAGCGGGGGGGCTACGCAAACATTCAGTACTTC.

V and J are TRBV5-1 and TRBJ2-1; perhaps TRBD2 as D (5 bases). V was pared by 7 bases and J by 9 bases, with 14 bases between. CDR1 and CDR2 from the germline V gene are SGHRS and YFSETQ. The length of the CDR3 is 12 residues. In nucleotides, the CDR3 is TGCGCCAGCCGCGGACTCCTTGGTGAGCAGTTCTTC. This codes for CASRGLLGEQFF.

The rearrangement uses TRBV6-6 and TRBJ2-1; D is uncertain. This CDR3 has 12 residues. Trimming stripped 7 bases from V and 7 bases from J, with 11 bases between. Per the germline V gene, CDR1 is MNHNY and CDR2 is SVGAGI (reference sequence). Here the CDR3 DNA reads TGTGCCAGCAACAGAGATCCTAATGAGCAGTTCTTC. As protein: CASNRDPNEQFF.

The rearrangement links TRBV29-1 to TRBJ2-1; the D is unclear. Germline CDR1 and CDR2: SQVTM and ANQGSEA. The CDR3 is 12 amino acids. V was pared by 7 bases and J by 5 bases, with 12 bases between. The CDR3 coding sequence is TGCAGCGCCCGGACCCAAAACAATGAGCAGTTCTTC. Translation gives CSARTQNNEQFF.